In its sample, the clone carrying this TCR beta chain was seen once. As handled by the study authors: Estimates of nucleated cell counts were drawn from the amplification of reference gene primers. TCRdb's table, derived via immunoSEQ multiplex PCR, lists solely in-frame clones and lacks some. Clonal size and the V and J genes are those of that table, whereas D and trimming came from the DNA. Found here are 200,000 to 250,000 clones, around four fifths of them singletons; the top ten hold about a sixth. From germline, CDR1 is MNHEY and CDR2 SVGAGI. Trimming at V came to 7 bases and at J to 4 bases, leaving 7 bases not matched to a gene. CDR3 length: 14 amino acids. The data stem from a study of blood T cell repertoires in COVID-19. On the study more broadly: From the United States, Italy and Spain came samples of acute and convalescent COVID-19. Nucleic acid was either cDNA or gDNA, and it came from T cells, B-cell-depleted T cells, or PBMCs.

The sample consisted of peripheral blood. The chain has TRBV6-5 and TRBJ2-3, with 8 bases lining up with TRBD1. The TCR originated in an elderly woman with active or convalescent COVID-19. CDR3 region: CASTGQGRADTQYF. In nucleotides, the CDR3 is TGTGCCAGCACTGGACAGGGAAGGGCAGATACGCAGTATTTT.